This T cell receptor beta chain came from a study of blood T cell repertoires in COVID-19. The overall study: The origin of the acute and convalescent COVID-19 samples was the United States, Italy and Spain. The analysed material was cDNA or gDNA that came from T cells, B-cell-depleted T cells, or PBMCs.

Authors' data handling: Estimates of nucleated cell counts were drawn from the amplification of reference gene primers. TCRdb keeps only in-frame clones here, not all; method: immunoSEQ multiplex PCR. The DNA gave D and trimming, while V, J and clone size come from that table. The sample shows around 120,000 clones, around 86% of them seen only once. Germline loops: CDR1 SSHAT, CDR2 FNYEAQ (reference sequence). V was trimmed by 6 bases and J by 5 bases, leaving 17 bases between them. This CDR3 has 15 residues. Sequencing was carried out using peripheral blood. The receptor comes from an elderly man with acute or convalescent COVID-19. The V call is TRBV7-7, the J call TRBJ2-1, with D maybe TRBD1 (5 bases). The CDR3, as DNA: TGTGCCAGCAGTCCAGGGTTTAGGGGTGACAATGAGCAGTTCTTC. It codes for CASSPGFRGDNEQFF.